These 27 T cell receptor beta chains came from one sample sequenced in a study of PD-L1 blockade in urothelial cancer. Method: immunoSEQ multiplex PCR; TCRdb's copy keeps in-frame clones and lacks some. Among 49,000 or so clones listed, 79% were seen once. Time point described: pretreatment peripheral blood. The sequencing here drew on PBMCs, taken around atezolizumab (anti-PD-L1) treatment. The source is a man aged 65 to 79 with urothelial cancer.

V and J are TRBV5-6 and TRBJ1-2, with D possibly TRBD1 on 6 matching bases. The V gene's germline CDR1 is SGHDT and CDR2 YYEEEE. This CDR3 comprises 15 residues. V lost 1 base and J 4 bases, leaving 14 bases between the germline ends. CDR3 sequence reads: CASSLRGKGGYGYTF. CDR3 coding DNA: TGTGCCAGCAGCTTGAGGGGGAAAGGGGGCTATGGCTACACCTTC. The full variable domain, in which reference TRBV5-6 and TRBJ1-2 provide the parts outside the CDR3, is DAGVTQSPTHLIKTRGQQVTLRCSPKSGHDTVSWYQQALGQGPQFIFQYYEEEERQRGNFPDRFSGHQFPNYSSELNVNALLLGDSALYLCASSLRGKGGYGYTFGSGTRLTVV.

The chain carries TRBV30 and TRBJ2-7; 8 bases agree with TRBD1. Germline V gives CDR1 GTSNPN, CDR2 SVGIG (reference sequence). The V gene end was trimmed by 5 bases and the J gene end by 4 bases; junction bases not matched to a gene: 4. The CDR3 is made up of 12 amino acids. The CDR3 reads CAWGDRPYEQYF. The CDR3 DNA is TGTGCCTGGGGGGACAGGCCTTACGAGCAGTACTTC.

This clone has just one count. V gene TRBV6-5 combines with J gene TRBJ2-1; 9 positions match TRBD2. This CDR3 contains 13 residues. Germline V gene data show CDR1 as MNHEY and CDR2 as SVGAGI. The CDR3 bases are TGTGCTTGTAGCGGGAGATCCTACAATGAGCAGTTCTTC. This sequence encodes CACSGRSYNEQFF.

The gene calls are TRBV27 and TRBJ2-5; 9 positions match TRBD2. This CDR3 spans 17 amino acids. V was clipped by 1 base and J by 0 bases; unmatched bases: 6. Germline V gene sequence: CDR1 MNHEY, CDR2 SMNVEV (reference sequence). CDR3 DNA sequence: TGTGCCAGCAGTTTATGGGCTAGCGGGACGTACCAAGAGACCCAGTACTTC. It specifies CASSLWASGTYQETQYF.

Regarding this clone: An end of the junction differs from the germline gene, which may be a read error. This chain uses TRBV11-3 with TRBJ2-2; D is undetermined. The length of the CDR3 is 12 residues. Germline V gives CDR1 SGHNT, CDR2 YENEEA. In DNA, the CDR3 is TGTGCCAGCAGGTTAGGCGCCGGGGAGCTGTTTTTT. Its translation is CASRLGAGELFF.

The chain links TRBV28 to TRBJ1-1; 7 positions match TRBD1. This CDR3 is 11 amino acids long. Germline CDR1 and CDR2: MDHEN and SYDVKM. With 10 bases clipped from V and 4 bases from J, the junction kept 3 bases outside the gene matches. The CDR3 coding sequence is TGTGCCACCCACAGGGGCACTGAAGCTTTCTTT. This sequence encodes CATHRGTEAFF.

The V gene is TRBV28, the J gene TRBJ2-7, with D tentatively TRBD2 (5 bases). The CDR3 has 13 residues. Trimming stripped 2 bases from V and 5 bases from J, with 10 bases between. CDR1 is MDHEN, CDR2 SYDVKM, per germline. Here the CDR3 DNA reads TGTGCCAGCAGTTTAGGCGGGTGGAACGAGCAGTACTTC. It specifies CASSLGGWNEQYF.

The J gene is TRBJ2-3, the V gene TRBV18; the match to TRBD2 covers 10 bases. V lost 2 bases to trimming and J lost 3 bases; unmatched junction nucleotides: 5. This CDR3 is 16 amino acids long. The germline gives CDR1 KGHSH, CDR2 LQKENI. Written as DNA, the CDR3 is TGTGCCAGCTCACCAAGGCCAGCGGGAGGGACAGATACGCAGTATTTT. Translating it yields CASSPRPAGGTDTQYF.

CDR3 residues: CSVEIDRERSVTEAFF. For the CDR3, the DNA is TGCAGCGTTGAAATCGACAGGGAGCGATCGGTCACTGAAGCTTTCTTT. V is TRBV29-1 and J is TRBJ1-1; 7 positions match TRBD1. V shed 2 bases and J 4 bases; nucleotides not matched to a gene: 13. The germline V gene has CDR1 SQVTM and CDR2 ANQGSEA. The CDR3 has 16 residues.

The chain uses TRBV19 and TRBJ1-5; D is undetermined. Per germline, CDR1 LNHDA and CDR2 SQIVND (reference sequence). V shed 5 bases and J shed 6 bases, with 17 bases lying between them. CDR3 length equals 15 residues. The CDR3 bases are TGTGCCAGTAGTCCGGCTGGGCAGGAGGCTCAGCCCCAGCATTTT. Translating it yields CASSPAGQEAQPQHF. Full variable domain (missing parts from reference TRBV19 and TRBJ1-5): DGGITQSPKYLFRKEGQNVTLSCEQNLNHDAMYWYRQDPGQGLRLIYYSQIVNDFQKGDIAEGYSVSREKKESFPLTVTSAQKNPTAFYLCASSPAGQEAQPQHFGDGTRLSIL.

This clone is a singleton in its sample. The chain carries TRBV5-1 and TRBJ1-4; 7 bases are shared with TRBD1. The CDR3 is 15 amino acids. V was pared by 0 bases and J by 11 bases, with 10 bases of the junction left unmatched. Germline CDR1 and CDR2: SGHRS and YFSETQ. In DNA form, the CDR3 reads TGCGCCAGCAGCTTGGAGGGTAACCCGGGACAGAAACTGTTTTTT. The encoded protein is CASSLEGNPGQKLFF.

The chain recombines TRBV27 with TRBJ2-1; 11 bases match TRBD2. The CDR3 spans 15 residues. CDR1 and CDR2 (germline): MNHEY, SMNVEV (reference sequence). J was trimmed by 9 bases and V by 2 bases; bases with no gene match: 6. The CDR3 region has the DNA TGTGCCAGCAGTTTAAATAGCGGGAGGGCCAGTGAGCAGTTCTTC. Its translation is CASSLNSGRASEQFF.

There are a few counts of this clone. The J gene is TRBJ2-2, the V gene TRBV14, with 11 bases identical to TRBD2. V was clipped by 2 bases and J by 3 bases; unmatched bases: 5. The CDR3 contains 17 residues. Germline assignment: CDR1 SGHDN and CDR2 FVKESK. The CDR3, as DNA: TGTGCCAGCAGCCAAACCCGACTAGCGGGATACACCGGGGAGCTGTTTTTT. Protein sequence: CASSQTRLAGYTGELFF.

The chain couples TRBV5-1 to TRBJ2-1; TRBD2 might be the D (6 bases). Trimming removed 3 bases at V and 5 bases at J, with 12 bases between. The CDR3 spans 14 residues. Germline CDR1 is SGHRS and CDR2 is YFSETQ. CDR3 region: CASSSGTGDNEQFF. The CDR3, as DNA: TGCGCCAGCAGCTCCGGGACGGGGGACAATGAGCAGTTCTTC. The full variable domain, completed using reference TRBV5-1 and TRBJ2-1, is KAGVTQTPRYLIKTRGQQVTLSCSPISGHRSVSWYQQTPGQGLQFLFEYFSETQRNKGNFPGRFSGRQFSNSRSEMNVSTLELGDSALYLCASSSGTGDNEQFFGPGTRLTVL.

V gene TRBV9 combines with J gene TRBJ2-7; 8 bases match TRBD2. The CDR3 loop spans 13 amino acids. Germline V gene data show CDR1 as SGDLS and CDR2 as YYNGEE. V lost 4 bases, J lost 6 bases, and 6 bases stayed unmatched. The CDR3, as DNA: TGTGCCAGCAGCCCCGGGACTAGTTCCGAGCAGTACTTC. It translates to CASSPGTSSEQYF. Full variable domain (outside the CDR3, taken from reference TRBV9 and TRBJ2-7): DSGVTQTPKHLITATGQRVTLRCSPRSGDLSVYWYQQSLDQGLQFLIQYYNGEERAKGNILERFSAQQFPDLHSELNLSSLELGDSALYFCASSPGTSSEQYFGPGTRLTVT.

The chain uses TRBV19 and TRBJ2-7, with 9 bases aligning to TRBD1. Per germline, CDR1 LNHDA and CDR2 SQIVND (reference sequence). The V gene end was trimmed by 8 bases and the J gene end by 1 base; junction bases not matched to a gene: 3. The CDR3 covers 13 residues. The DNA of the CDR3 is TGTGCCAGTGCCGACAGGGGGTCCTACGAGCAGTACTTC. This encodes CASADRGSYEQYF.

Written as DNA, the CDR3 is TGTGCCAGCAGCTCCCTGCGGAACACTGAAGCTTTCTTT. As protein: CASSSLRNTEAFF. The rearrangement links TRBV5-6 to TRBJ1-1; D gene ambiguous. Per the germline V gene, CDR1 is SGHDT and CDR2 is YYEEEE. V shed 3 bases and J shed 1 base, with 7 bases lying between them. This CDR3 has 13 residues.

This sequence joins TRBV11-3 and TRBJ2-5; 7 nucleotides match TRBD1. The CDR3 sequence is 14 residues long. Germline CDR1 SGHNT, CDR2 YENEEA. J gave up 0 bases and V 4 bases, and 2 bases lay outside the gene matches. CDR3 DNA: TGTGCCAGCAGCTCCGGGACAGACCAAGAGACCCAGTACTTC. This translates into CASSSGTDQETQYF.

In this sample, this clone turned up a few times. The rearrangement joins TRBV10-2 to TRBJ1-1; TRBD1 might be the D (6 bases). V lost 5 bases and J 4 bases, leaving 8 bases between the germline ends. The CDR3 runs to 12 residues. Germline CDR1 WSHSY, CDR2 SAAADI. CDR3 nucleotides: TGCGCCAGCAGTCAGGGGTTCACTGAAGCTTTCTTT. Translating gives CASSQGFTEAFF.

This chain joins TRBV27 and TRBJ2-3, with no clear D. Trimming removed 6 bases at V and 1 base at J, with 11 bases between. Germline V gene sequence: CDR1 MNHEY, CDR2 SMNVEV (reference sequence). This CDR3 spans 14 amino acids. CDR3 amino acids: CASRSWLRTDTQYF. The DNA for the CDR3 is TGTGCCAGCAGGTCGTGGCTTCGCACAGATACGCAGTATTTT.

CDR3 sequence (DNA): TGTGCTAGTGGTTTCGACAGGGTTCAAGAGACCCAGTACTTC. It encodes CASGFDRVQETQYF. V gene TRBV12-5 combines with J gene TRBJ2-5; 7 bases map to TRBD1. Germline V gives CDR1 LGHNT, CDR2 FRNRAP. The junction had 3 bases not matched to a gene; V was cut back by 3 bases and J by 2 bases. The CDR3 contains 14 residues.

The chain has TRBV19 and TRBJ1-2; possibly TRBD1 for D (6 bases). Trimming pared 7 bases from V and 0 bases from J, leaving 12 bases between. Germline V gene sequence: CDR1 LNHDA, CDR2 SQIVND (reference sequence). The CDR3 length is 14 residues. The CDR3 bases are TGTGCCAGTAATTCACAGGGAGCTAACTATGGCTACACCTTC. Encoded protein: CASNSQGANYGYTF.

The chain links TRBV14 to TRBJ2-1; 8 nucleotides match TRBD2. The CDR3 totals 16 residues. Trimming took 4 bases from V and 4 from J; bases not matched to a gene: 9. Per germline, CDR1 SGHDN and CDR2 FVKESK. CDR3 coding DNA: TGTGCCAGCAGCCGTACTAGCGGAAGTTTTTACAATGAGCAGTTCTTC. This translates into CASSRTSGSFYNEQFF.

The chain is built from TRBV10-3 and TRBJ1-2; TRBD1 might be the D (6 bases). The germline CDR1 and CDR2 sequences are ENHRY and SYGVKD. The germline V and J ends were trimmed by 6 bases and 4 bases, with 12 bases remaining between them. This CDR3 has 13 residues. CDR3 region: CAISRGQVYGYTF. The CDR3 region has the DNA TGTGCCATCAGCAGGGGTCAGGTCTATGGCTACACCTTC.

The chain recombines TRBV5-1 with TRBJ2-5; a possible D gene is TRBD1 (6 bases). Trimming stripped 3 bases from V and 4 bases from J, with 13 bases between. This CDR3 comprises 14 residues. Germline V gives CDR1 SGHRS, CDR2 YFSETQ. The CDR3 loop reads CASSSGAGAETQYF. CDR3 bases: TGCGCCAGCAGCTCCGGGGCAGGGGCAGAGACCCAGTACTTC. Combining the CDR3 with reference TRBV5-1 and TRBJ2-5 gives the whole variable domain KAGVTQTPRYLIKTRGQQVTLSCSPISGHRSVSWYQQTPGQGLQFLFEYFSETQRNKGNFPGRFSGRQFSNSRSEMNVSTLELGDSALYLCASSSGAGAETQYFGPGTRLLVL.

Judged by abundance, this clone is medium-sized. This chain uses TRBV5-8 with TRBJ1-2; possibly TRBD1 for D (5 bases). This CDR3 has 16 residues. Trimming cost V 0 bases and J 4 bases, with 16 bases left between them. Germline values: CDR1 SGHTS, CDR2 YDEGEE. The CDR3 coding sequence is TGTGCCAGCAGCTTGGAACAGGACACAGCCTTCTATGGCTACACCTTC. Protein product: CASSLEQDTAFYGYTF.

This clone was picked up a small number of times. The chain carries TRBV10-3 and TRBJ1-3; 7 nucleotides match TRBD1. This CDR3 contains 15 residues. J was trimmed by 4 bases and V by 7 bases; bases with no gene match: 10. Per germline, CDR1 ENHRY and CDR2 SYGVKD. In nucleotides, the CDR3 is TGTGCCATCAAGGGGGCCGACAGGGAAGGAAACACCATATATTTT. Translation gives CAIKGADREGNTIYF.